The TCR beta chain under discussion was sequenced for a study of T cells in Graves' hyperthyroidism and ophthalmopathy. The CDR3 is made up of 15 amino acids. Trimming shortened V by 10 bases and J by 4 bases, and 20 bases separated the two germline ends. Looked up from germline, CDR1 is ENHRY and CDR2 is SYGVKD. RNA transcripts gave rise to amplified TCR beta CDR3 regions. A first-round RT-PCR of the TCR CDR3 used the HTBI primer set. TCRdb passed the multiplex PCR reads through MiXCR, listing each CDR3 protein once. Of roughly 240,000 distinct CDR3 sequences in the sample, around 25% were seen once. Study-level findings and limits: Most thyroid clonotypes expanded above 0.001 were also detected in blood.

To note about this clonotype: Its antigen is not known.

Based on clinical symptoms, serum thyroxine and TRAb, thyroid ultrasound and orbital computed tomography, diagnoses were reached. Sequencing was carried out using blood. The rearrangement links TRBV10-3 to TRBJ1-5, with D perhaps TRBD1 (5 bases). The TCR sequence derives from a woman aged 40-49 years with Graves' ophthalmopathy. The DNA for the CDR3 is TGTGCCACCAAAGACCAGGTCGGGACGAATCAGCCCCAGCATTTT. Encoded protein: CATKDQVGTNQPQHF.